These 3 T cell receptor beta chains originate from one sample sequenced in a study of PD-1 blockade in classical Hodgkin lymphoma. The table came from immunoSEQ multiplex PCR; TCRdb's copy has only in-frame clones and leaves some out. The repertoire holds tens of thousands of clones, with nearly 90% as singletons. Noted time point: cycle 4 day 1 (C4D1), after 6 weeks of nivolumab. Each of the patients experienced relapse following autologous stem cell transplantation, and their brentuximab vedotin exposure differed. The sample in question was peripheral blood mononuclear cells (PBMCs), obtained before the fourth cycle of nivolumab. The source of these receptors is a human donor with classical Hodgkin lymphoma.

The chain is built from TRBV7-9 and TRBJ1-4; the D is unclear. V was cut by 5 bases and J by 3 bases, with 13 bases left in between. Per germline, CDR1 SEHNR and CDR2 FQNEAQ (reference sequence). This CDR3 has 15 residues. CDR3 in amino acids: CASSPREGPNEKLFF. The CDR3 DNA reads TGTGCCAGCAGCCCCCGGGAGGGTCCTAATGAAAAACTGTTTTTT.

J is TRBJ2-4 and V is TRBV2; either TRBD1 or TRBD2 may fit D (5 bases each). Per the germline V gene, CDR1 is SNHLY and CDR2 is FYNNEI. This CDR3 region has 12 residues. V lost 4 bases and J lost 9, with 10 bases in between. CDR3 nucleotides: TGTGCCAGCAGTGGGGTAGGGACCATTCAGTACTTC. Its protein product is CASSGVGTIQYF.

The chain joins TRBV5-1 to TRBJ2-2; D is perhaps TRBD1 or TRBD2 (5 bases each). V lost 0 bases and J 4 bases, leaving 10 bases between the germline ends. Per the germline V gene, CDR1 is SGHRS and CDR2 is YFSETQ. The CDR3 extends over 15 amino acids. CDR3 in amino acids: CASSLDKGTTGELFF. The CDR3 bases are TGCGCCAGCAGCTTGGATAAGGGGACCACCGGGGAGCTGTTTTTT.